The T cell receptor (beta chain) under discussion was sequenced for a study of liver allograft versus peripheral blood T cells. Turning to the study itself: Recipients' peripheral blood served as the comparator for T cell receptor repertoires in transplanted livers.

Findings of the study overall: Differences were reported between the T cell receptor repertoires inside liver allografts and those that were detected in peripheral blood.

Germline V lookup: CDR1 SEHNR, CDR2 FQNEAQ (reference sequence). This CDR3 comprises 16 residues. The V gene lost 4 bases and the J gene lost 0 bases, with 15 bases spanning the gap. Details on this clonotype: Antigen specificity is unknown.

TCRdb reprocessed the reads via MiXCR and lists one record per CDR3 protein. The data show over a thousand distinct CDR3 sequences, about 16% seen once. This TCR was recovered from a human patient who had a liver transplant. Some T cells may be transferred from the graft donor. V and J are TRBV7-9 and TRBJ1-1; a weak D match, TRBD1 (5 bases). CDR3 amino acids: CASSSRDGYMNTEAFF. CDR3 nucleotides: TGTGCCAGCAGCTCTCGGGACGGATACATGAACACTGAAGCTTTCTTT. The full variable domain, with the rest looked up from reference TRBV7-9 and TRBJ1-1, is DTGVSQNPRHKITKRGQNVTFRCDPISEHNRLYWYRQTLGQGPEFLTYFQNEAQLEKSRLLSDRFSAERPKGSFSTLEIQRTEQGDSAMYLCASSSRDGYMNTEAFFGQGTRLTVV.